The 26 T cell receptor beta chains below come from one sample, sequenced in a study of early T cells in non-severe SARS-CoV-2 infection. Each CDR3 protein gets one entry after TCRdb re-called the 5' RACE reads with MiXCR. The table includes approximately 83,000 distinct CDR3 sequences, roughly 13% detected once. The material sequenced was whole blood. The source of these receptors is an adult who was a healthcare worker with PCR-confirmed SARS-CoV-2 infection or an uninfected control (not recorded which).

This clonotype has ten or more counts. The chain joins TRBV27 to TRBJ1-2, with TRBD1 matching 8 bases. The CDR3 spans 14 residues. V gave up 6 bases and J gave up 4 bases; unmatched junction bases: 7. CDR1 MNHEY and CDR2 SMNVEV come from the germline V gene (reference sequence). CDR3 sequence reads: CASREGTGLYGYTF. The CDR3 coding sequence is TGTGCCAGCAGGGAGGGGACAGGACTCTATGGCTACACCTTC.

This clonotype was seen more than once but under ten times. The chain recombines TRBV10-3 with TRBJ2-3, with D possibly being TRBD2 (5 bases). CDR1 is ENHRY and CDR2 is SYGVKD in the germline V gene. V was trimmed by 4 bases and J by 0 bases, leaving 8 bases between them. The CDR3 has 14 amino acids. The chain's CDR3 is CAISGGVSTDTQYF. The CDR3 nucleotides read TGTGCCATCAGTGGGGGAGTTAGCACAGATACGCAGTATTTT.

This clonotype occurred a few times. The rearrangement links TRBV5-1 to TRBJ1-5; no definite D call. Looked up from germline, CDR1 is SGHRS and CDR2 is YFSETQ. The V and J ends lost 0 bases and 4 bases respectively, with 8 bases between them. This CDR3 has 14 residues. This CDR3 is CASSLGQANQPQHF. The CDR3 coding sequence is TGCGCCAGCAGCTTGGGGCAGGCTAATCAGCCCCAGCATTTT.

This clonotype was detected ten times or more. The chain is built from TRBV7-8 and TRBJ2-2; 7 positions match TRBD1. V shed 5 bases, J shed 2 bases, and the junction held 8 bases outside the gene matches. This CDR3 is 16 amino acids long. From germline, CDR1 is SGHVS and CDR2 FQNEAQ. This CDR3 reads CASSTRQGLNTGELFF. CDR3 nucleotide sequence: TGTGCCAGCAGCACTCGACAGGGCCTAAACACCGGGGAGCTGTTTTTT.

This sequence joins TRBV9 and TRBJ2-1; D not resolved. Trimming removed 0 bases at V and 10 bases at J, with 14 bases between. Germline V gives CDR1 SGDLS, CDR2 YYNGEE. The CDR3 contains 14 residues. The CDR3 region is CASSVVPDPPEQFF. The CDR3 DNA is TGTGCCAGCAGCGTAGTCCCCGACCCCCCGGAGCAGTTCTTC.

This clonotype was seen many times. Because the CDR3 is missing its conserved closing phenylalanine or tryptophan, this is likely a read error. Because the CDR3's place on the DNA is in doubt, the DNA is left out and the CDR3 is given as listed by TCRdb. The gene calls are TRBV7-9 and TRBJ2-7; the D call TRBD1 from the table was never checked on the DNA. The CDR3 extends over 8 residues, inclusive of both ends. Germline CDR1 SEHNR, CDR2 FQNEAQ (reference sequence). The CDR3 protein is CASSPRMG.

This clonotype has a handful of counts. CDR3: CASSLVPGPSSYEQYF. The CDR3 bases are TGTGCCAGCAGCTTAGTTCCAGGGCCTAGCTCCTACGAGCAGTACTTC. The rearrangement links TRBV7-9 to TRBJ2-7; D might be TRBD1 (5 bases). Trimming took 1 base from V and 0 from J, leaving 13 bases between them. CDR1 and CDR2 from the germline V gene are SEHNR and FQNEAQ (reference sequence). The CDR3 length is 16 residues.

The rearrangement links TRBV5-1 to TRBJ1-4, with D tentatively TRBD1 (6 bases). Germline CDR1 SGHRS, CDR2 YFSETQ. The CDR3 is made up of 15 amino acids. V shed 0 bases and J shed 8 bases, with 14 bases lying between them. The CDR3 bases are TGCGCCAGCAGCTTGGCCGGTATAGGACAGGAAAAACTGTTTTTT. Amino acids: CASSLAGIGQEKLFF.

The chain carries TRBV5-1 and TRBJ2-5; 9 nucleotides line up with TRBD2. This CDR3 is built from 16 residues. The V and J ends lost 0 bases and 4 bases, in that order; junction bases with no gene match: 7. Germline CDR1 reads SGHRS; CDR2 reads YFSETQ. CDR3 nucleotides: TGCGCCAGCAGCTTGGAGGCGGGAGGGCCTTTAGAGACCCAGTACTTC. It yields the protein CASSLEAGGPLETQYF.

This clonotype has more than one count but fewer than ten. The rearrangement links TRBV18 to TRBJ1-6; D gene ambiguous. The CDR3 is 14 amino acids. Germline CDR1 is KGHSH and CDR2 is LQKENI. The germline V and J ends were trimmed by 5 bases and 9 bases, with 14 bases remaining between them. In nucleotides, the CDR3 is TGTGCCAGCTCAGGGTCGTCTGTTGGTTCACCCCTCCACTTT. Translating it yields CASSGSSVGSPLHF.

This clonotype was observed a handful of times. The germline gene is not matched at one end of the junction; a read error may be the cause. J is TRBJ2-2 and V is TRBV11-2; D unresolved. Germline-derived CDR1 and CDR2 are SGHAT and FQNNGV. The CDR3 spans 12 residues. The CDR3 loop reads CATSSRSGELFF. The DNA of the CDR3 is TGTGCCACCAGCAGTCGATCCGGGGAGCTGTTTTTT.

This clonotype appeared a few times. V and J are TRBV12-3 or TRBV12-4 and TRBJ2-7; D is undetermined. The CDR3 contains 13 residues. V shed 4 bases and J shed 4 bases, with 11 bases lying between them. The CDR3 reads CASSYDVRYEQYF. In DNA form, the CDR3 reads TGTGCCAGCAGTTACGACGTTCGGTACGAGCAGTACTTC.

This clonotype was seen repeatedly, ten times or more. The chain employs TRBV21-1 and TRBJ2-1; the D segment call TRBD1 is taken from the table without a DNA check. TRBV21-1 is a listed pseudogene. The CDR3 length is 15 residues. CDR3 in DNA: TGTGCCAGCAGCATACCGGGACAGGAGAACAATGAGCAGTTCTTC. Residues: CASSIPGQENNEQFF.

This clonotype has ten or more counts. V is TRBV7-9 and J is TRBJ1-5, with TRBD1 matching 8 bases. The germline V gene has CDR1 SEHNR and CDR2 FQNEAQ (reference sequence). The CDR3 sequence is 17 residues long. The V and J ends lost 0 bases and 3 bases, in that order; junction bases with no gene match: 7. In nucleotides, the CDR3 is TGTGCCAGCAGCTTAGCGAGGGGACAGGCCACCAATCAGCCCCAGCATTTT. It encodes CASSLARGQATNQPQHF.

In regard to this clonotype: At one end the junction does not follow the germline gene, possibly because of a read error. This chain connects TRBV19 to TRBJ2-2; a possible D gene is TRBD1 (5 bases). Germline values: CDR1 LNHDA, CDR2 SQIVND (reference sequence). The CDR3 covers 15 residues. This CDR3 is CASSKSTANAGELFF. In DNA, the CDR3 is TGTGCCAGTAGTAAGTCGACAGCGAACGCCGGGGAGCTGTTTTTT.

V and J are TRBV5-1 and TRBJ2-7, with no clear D. Trimming removed 0 bases at V and 0 bases at J, with 10 bases between. This CDR3 has 15 residues. The V gene's germline CDR1 is SGHRS and CDR2 YFSETQ. CDR3 in amino acids: CASSLGGAFSYEQYF. The CDR3 DNA is TGCGCCAGCAGCTTGGGTGGAGCCTTCTCCTACGAGCAGTACTTC. Filled out from reference TRBV5-1 and TRBJ2-7, the complete variable domain reads KAGVTQTPRYLIKTRGQQVTLSCSPISGHRSVSWYQQTPGQGLQFLFEYFSETQRNKGNFPGRFSGRQFSNSRSEMNVSTLELGDSALYLCASSLGGAFSYEQYFGPGTRLTVT.

This chain joins TRBV10-2 and TRBJ2-1; D unclear. The CDR3 runs 12 residues. V shed 0 bases and J shed 11 bases, with 8 bases lying between them. In germline, CDR1 is WSHSY, CDR2 SAAADI. The chain's CDR3 is CASSESGTKQFF. Here the CDR3 DNA reads TGCGCCAGCAGTGAGTCAGGAACTAAGCAGTTCTTC.

This clonotype was observed at least ten times. The V and J genes are TRBV7-2 and TRBJ2-1; D call uncertain. This CDR3 has 13 residues. The V end lost 1 base, the J end lost 10 bases, and 11 bases lay between the germline ends. CDR1 and CDR2 (germline): SGHTA, FQGNSA. The CDR3 DNA reads as TGTGCCAGCAGCTTAGTTGTCCTGCCCGAGCAGTTCTTC. Protein sequence: CASSLVVLPEQFF.

V usage is TRBV28 and J usage is TRBJ2-1, with D possibly TRBD2 on 5 matching bases. There are 16 residues in the CDR3. CDR1 and CDR2 from the germline V gene are MDHEN and SYDVKM. V lost 6 bases and J lost 0, with 15 bases in between. In DNA, the CDR3 is TGTGCCAGCAGCCCGGAGGCGGCTAGCTCCTACAATGAGCAGTTCTTC. This gives the protein CASSPEAASSYNEQFF. Supplemented by reference TRBV28 and TRBJ2-1, the full variable domain reads DVKVTQSSRYLVKRTGEKVFLECVQDMDHENMFWYRQDPGLGLRLIYFSYDVKMKEKGDIPEGYSVSREKKERFSLILESASTNQTSMYLCASSPEAASSYNEQFFGPGTRLTVL.

This clonotype was observed many times. The J gene is TRBJ2-7, the V gene TRBV11-2; perhaps TRBD2 as D (6 bases). The CDR3 consists of 13 residues. V was clipped by 3 bases and J by 2 bases, with 8 bases between them. Germline assignment: CDR1 SGHAT and CDR2 FQNNGV. Written as DNA, the CDR3 is TGTGCCAGCAGCTTTGGACTAACCTACGAGCAGTACTTC. This sequence encodes CASSFGLTYEQYF.

In its sample, this clonotype was seen a few times. This chain links TRBV5-5 with TRBJ1-6, with D unresolved. The V gene lost 1 base and the J gene lost 13 bases, with 18 bases spanning the gap. The CDR3 is made up of 15 amino acids. CDR1 SGHKS and CDR2 YYEKEE come from the germline V gene (reference sequence). Here the CDR3 reads CASSLQERNYSPLHF. Written as DNA, the CDR3 is TGTGCCAGCAGCTTGCAAGAACGGAATTACTCGCCCCTCCACTTT.

The chain is built from TRBV11-2 and TRBJ2-1; D is perhaps TRBD1 (5 bases). V was cut by 6 bases and J by 4 bases, with 13 bases left in between. There are 14 residues in the CDR3. Germline CDR1 reads SGHAT; CDR2 reads FQNNGV. As DNA, the CDR3 is TGTGCCAGCAGTAGGGGTTTGGGTTACAATGAGCAGTTCTTC. Translating it yields CASSRGLGYNEQFF.

V gene TRBV27 combines with J gene TRBJ2-7; TRBD1 aligns across 9 bases. CDR3 length: 14 amino acids. V was clipped by 2 bases and J by 5 bases; unmatched bases: 4. Per the germline V gene, CDR1 is MNHEY and CDR2 is SMNVEV (reference sequence). CDR3: CASSLQQGANEQYF. The DNA for the CDR3 is TGTGCCAGCAGTTTACAACAGGGGGCCAACGAGCAGTACTTC.

The sample holds a few counts of this clonotype. The chain has TRBV5-1 and TRBJ2-2, with 8 bases matching TRBD2. The V gene end was trimmed by 6 bases and the J gene end by 0 bases; junction bases not matched to a gene: 1. This CDR3 has 14 amino acids. Germline lookup yields CDR1 SGHRS and CDR2 YFSETQ. CDR3 DNA: TGCGCCAGCATGACTAGCGCGAACACCGGGGAGCTGTTTTTT. Amino acids: CASMTSANTGELFF.

The chain employs TRBV7-9 and TRBJ2-5; 7 bases map to TRBD2. With V trimmed by 3 bases and J by 1 base, 5 bases remained unmatched. Germline V gives CDR1 SEHNR, CDR2 FQNEAQ (reference sequence). CDR3 size: 15 residues. The CDR3 loop reads CASSLSGEPQETQYF. The CDR3 nucleotides are TGTGCCAGCAGCTTGAGCGGGGAGCCCCAAGAGACCCAGTACTTC.

V usage is TRBV2 and J usage is TRBJ2-3; 7 nucleotides line up with TRBD2. CDR3 length: 13 amino acids. V gave up 4 bases and J gave up 3 bases; unmatched junction bases: 1. The germline gives CDR1 SNHLY, CDR2 FYNNEI. The CDR3, as DNA: TGTGCCAGCAGTGCCGGGGGGACAGATACGCAGTATTTT. It encodes CASSAGGTDTQYF.